This TCR beta chain was captured in a study of blood T cell repertoires in COVID-19. Study-level information: The study drew acute and convalescent COVID-19 samples from the United States, Italy and Spain.

This CDR3 comprises 15 residues. Germline CDR1 LNHDA, CDR2 SQIVND (reference sequence). V lost 0 bases, J lost 10 bases, and 16 bases lay in between. TCRdb's copy holds only in-frame clones and misses some; the assay was immunoSEQ multiplex PCR. The repertoire has 150,000 to 200,000 clones, about 82% of them found once; the top ten carry about 5%. The sequenced sample consisted of peripheral blood. The chain joins TRBV19 to TRBJ2-1, with D possibly being TRBD2 (5 bases). The sequence derives from a woman in her thirties with acute or convalescent COVID-19. CDR3 protein: CASSIESTIHGEQFF. The DNA for the CDR3 is TGTGCCAGTAGTATAGAGTCGACTATACATGGGGAGCAGTTCTTC.